The 5 T cell receptor beta chains listed next were all sequenced from one sample in a study of cytomegalovirus exposure and HLA in healthy donors. Use of 60 Vbeta and 13 Jbeta primers characterized the PCR. Sequencing used immunoSEQ multiplex PCR; TCRdb keeps in-frame clones, though not all of them. The table has some 62,000 clones, approximately 89% seen once. Specimen: PBMCs. The receptors here all came from a man between 18 and 29 years old in good health and CMV-seronegative.

The count of this clone is one. The genes are TRBV10-2 and TRBJ2-3, with TRBD2 identical over 10 bases. J gave up 2 bases and V 10 bases, and 6 bases lay outside the gene matches. Germline loops: CDR1 WSHSY, CDR2 SAAADI. The CDR3 length is 14 residues. CDR3 amino acids: CATRLAGYTDTQYF. The CDR3 DNA reads as TGCGCCACGAGACTAGCGGGCTACACAGATACGCAGTATTTT.

DNA of the CDR3: TGTGCCAGCAGGGCCGACAGGGGGAATTCACCCCTCCACTTT. This translates into CASRADRGNSPLHF. The V and J genes are TRBV2 and TRBJ1-6; 9 nucleotides match TRBD1. The germline CDR1 and CDR2 sequences are SNHLY and FYNNEI. V was pared by 6 bases and J by 7 bases, with 4 bases of the junction left unmatched. The CDR3 runs to 14 residues.

The chain uses TRBV15 and TRBJ2-3; 8 bases are shared with TRBD1. The germline V gene encodes CDR1 LNHNV and CDR2 YYDKDF (reference sequence). V lost 8 bases, J lost 1 base, and 5 bases stayed unmatched. The CDR3 runs to 14 residues. The CDR3 region is CATERTGRTDTQYF. The CDR3 region has the DNA TGTGCCACCGAAAGGACAGGGCGCACAGATACGCAGTATTTT.

The chain recombines TRBV30 with TRBJ2-3; 10 nucleotides line up with TRBD2. The V gene end was trimmed by 7 bases and the J gene end by 1 base; junction bases not matched to a gene: 2. Germline CDR1 and CDR2: GTSNPN and SVGIG (reference sequence). CDR3 length: 13 residues. The CDR3 coding sequence is TGTGCCTCCGGGACTAGCGGCACAGATACGCAGTATTTT. It translates to CASGTSGTDTQYF.

V and J are TRBV10-3 and TRBJ2-7; tentative D call: TRBD1 (6 bases). CDR3 length: 11 residues. V lost 4 bases and J 7 bases, leaving 8 bases between the germline ends. Germline V gene lookup returns CDR1 ENHRY and CDR2 SYGVKD. CDR3 region: CAISGGREQYF. The CDR3, as DNA: TGTGCCATCAGTGGGGGGCGGGAGCAGTACTTC.